This is a list of T cell receptor beta chains from one sample in a study of T cell repertoires in cytomegalovirus infection. TCRdb analysed the reads with MiXCR anew, one entry per CDR3 protein. The sample has nearly 550,000 distinct CDR3 sequences; approximately 15% are singletons. The specimen sequenced was CD8+ T cells from PBMCs. All receptors derive from a human donor in good health (CMV status not recorded). Some clones in this sample may be carry-over from other donors' samples. The CDR3 runs from the conserved cysteine through the conserved F or W. The D gene is left open where the match is weak. Some rows mark clone size as missing; the rest say once, few, many or name a class of expanded clone.

CDR3 protein: CASSSRTEIVETQYF
CDR3 DNA: TGTGCCAGCAGCTCCCGGACAGAGATCGTGGAGACCCAGTACTTC
D gene: .
clone size: few
J gene: TRBJ2-5
V gene: TRBV11-2

CDR3 protein: CASSFEGASTDTQYF
CDR3 DNA: TGTGCCAGCAGTTTCGAGGGGGCCAGCACAGATACGCAGTATTTT
D gene: TRBD1
clone size: .
J gene: TRBJ2-3
V gene: TRBV27

CDR3 protein: CASSSRETYNEQFF
CDR3 DNA: TGTGCCAGCAGTTCAAGAGAGACCTACAATGAGCAGTTCTTC
D gene: .
clone size: .
J gene: TRBJ2-1
V gene: TRBV27

CDR3 protein: CASSPGQRTTNEKLFF
CDR3 DNA: TGTGCCAGCAGCCCAGGACAGAGAACAACTAATGAAAAACTGTTTTTT
D gene: .
clone size: many
J gene: TRBJ1-4
V gene: TRBV7-9

CDR3 protein: CAGDPDRADGYTF
CDR3 DNA: TGTGCCGGGGACCCGGACAGGGCGGACGGCTACACCTTC
D gene: TRBD1
clone size: .
J gene: TRBJ1-2
V gene: TRBV30

CDR3 protein: CASSQGSGGHHDEQFF
CDR3 DNA: TGCGCCAGCAGCCAAGGATCAGGGGGTCACCACGATGAGCAGTTCTTC
D gene: TRBD1
clone size: .
J gene: TRBJ2-1
V gene: TRBV4-1

CDR3 protein: CASSLDRGASPLHF
CDR3 DNA: TGTGCCAGCAGCTTGGACAGGGGAGCTTCACCCCTCCACTTT
D gene: TRBD1
clone size: few
J gene: TRBJ1-6
V gene: TRBV5-5

CDR3 protein: CASSVDSSGAYEQYF
CDR3 DNA: TGTGCCAGCAGCGTAGACTCTTCTGGAGCTTACGAGCAGTACTTC
D gene: .
clone size: .
J gene: TRBJ2-7
V gene: TRBV9

CDR3 protein: CASSPPLADSYEQYF
CDR3 DNA: TGTGCCAGCTCACCACCACTAGCGGACTCCTACGAGCAGTACTTC
D gene: TRBD2
clone size: few
J gene: TRBJ2-7
V gene: TRBV18

CDR3 protein: CSATLITDYEQFF
CDR3 DNA: TGCAGTGCTACACTAATAACAGACTATGAGCAGTTCTTC
D gene: .
clone size: .
J gene: TRBJ2-1
V gene: TRBV20-1

CDR3 protein: CASSLPTGGGTGNTIYF
CDR3 DNA: TGTGCCAGCAGTTTACCGACGGGGGGGGGTACAGGAAACACCATATATTTT
D gene: .
clone size: .
J gene: TRBJ1-3
V gene: TRBV27

CDR3 protein: CASSPGRGWSSYEQYF
CDR3 DNA: TGTGCCAGCAGCCCCGGACGGGGGTGGTCGTCCTACGAGCAGTACTTC
D gene: .
clone size: few
J gene: TRBJ2-7
V gene: TRBV3-1

CDR3 protein: CASSFGLAGSYEQYF
CDR3 DNA: TGTGCCAGCAGTTTTGGGCTAGCGGGATCCTACGAGCAGTACTTC
D gene: TRBD2
clone size: many
J gene: TRBJ2-7
V gene: TRBV27

CDR3 protein: CASPIVDRDEKLFF
CDR3 DNA: TGTGCCAGCCCCATAGTTGACAGGGATGAAAAACTGTTTTTT
D gene: TRBD1
clone size: many
J gene: TRBJ1-4
V gene: TRBV6-1

CDR3 protein: CASSFLSGQYF
CDR3 DNA: TGTGCCAGCAGCTTCTTATCAGGGCAGTACTTC
D gene: .
clone size: many
J gene: TRBJ2-7
V gene: TRBV7-9

CDR3 protein: CASSSGLAGGLWDEQFF
CDR3 DNA: TGTGCCAGCAGTTCTGGACTAGCGGGGGGTTTGTGGGATGAGCAGTTCTTC
D gene: TRBD2
clone size: few
J gene: TRBJ2-1
V gene: TRBV9

CDR3 protein: CSTRKHSDRGEETQYF
CDR3 DNA: TGCAGTACGCGTAAACACTCGGACAGGGGGGAAGAGACCCAGTACTTC
D gene: TRBD1
clone size: few
J gene: TRBJ2-5
V gene: TRBV20-1

CDR3 protein: CASMGLDGAYEQYF
CDR3 DNA: TGTGCCAGCATGGGACTAGATGGAGCCTACGAGCAGTACTTC
D gene: TRBD2
clone size: many
J gene: TRBJ2-7
V gene: TRBV28

CDR3 protein: CASMWGRAGTGELFF
CDR3 DNA: TGTGCCAGCATGTGGGGGAGGGCGGGAACCGGGGAGCTGTTTTTT
D gene: TRBD2
clone size: few
J gene: TRBJ2-2
V gene: TRBV12-3/TRBV12-4

CDR3 protein: CSGMDSSSYNEQFF
CDR3 DNA: TGCAGCGGGATGGACAGTAGCTCCTACAATGAGCAGTTCTTC
D gene: .
clone size: .
J gene: TRBJ2-1
V gene: TRBV29-1

CDR3 protein: CASSLGLGGVEQFF
CDR3 DNA: TGTGCCAGCAGCCTCGGACTAGGAGGGGTTGAGCAGTTCTTC
D gene: TRBD2
clone size: many
J gene: TRBJ2-1
V gene: TRBV4-2

CDR3 protein: CASSIQGGSGYEQYF
CDR3 DNA: TGTGCCAGTAGTATTCAGGGCGGGAGTGGCTACGAGCAGTACTTC
D gene: TRBD2
clone size: many
J gene: TRBJ2-7
V gene: TRBV19

CDR3 protein: CASSYGEAYGYTF
CDR3 DNA: TGTGCCAGCAGTTACGGGGAGGCCTATGGCTACACCTTC
D gene: .
clone size: .
J gene: TRBJ1-2
V gene: TRBV27

CDR3 protein: CASSLTGGRNTEAFF
CDR3 DNA: TGTGCCAGCAGCTTAACGGGCGGGCGGAACACTGAAGCTTTCTTT
D gene: .
clone size: many
J gene: TRBJ1-1
V gene: TRBV11-3

CDR3 protein: CSASPGTSELTYEQYF
CDR3 DNA: TGCAGTGCTAGCCCTGGGACTAGCGAGCTAACCTACGAGCAGTACTTC
D gene: TRBD2
clone size: .
J gene: TRBJ2-7
V gene: TRBV20-1

CDR3 protein: CASSWENQETQYF
CDR3 DNA: TGTGCCAGCAGTTGGGAGAACCAAGAGACCCAGTACTTC
D gene: .
clone size: many
J gene: TRBJ2-5
V gene: TRBV25-1

CDR3 protein: CASSLAPVASGRHYEQYF
CDR3 DNA: TGTGCCAGCAGTTTAGCCCCGGTGGCTAGCGGCCGACACTACGAGCAGTACTTC
D gene: TRBD2
clone size: .
J gene: TRBJ2-7
V gene: TRBV28

CDR3 protein: CASSAGLQRPSTDTQYF
CDR3 DNA: TGTGCCAGCAGTGCAGGTCTCCAGCGGCCGAGCACAGATACGCAGTATTTT
D gene: .
clone size: .
J gene: TRBJ2-3
V gene: TRBV27

CDR3 protein: CASSSFDRGTEAFF
CDR3 DNA: TGTGCCAGCAGCTCCTTCGACAGGGGGACTGAAGCTTTCTTT
D gene: TRBD1
clone size: few
J gene: TRBJ1-1
V gene: TRBV7-6

CDR3 protein: CASSFDQGARLGQETQYF
CDR3 DNA: TGTGCCAGCAGCTTTGACCAGGGGGCTCGCCTTGGCCAAGAGACCCAGTACTTC
D gene: TRBD1
clone size: .
J gene: TRBJ2-5
V gene: TRBV7-9

CDR3 protein: CATSDGGTSGLEQFF
CDR3 DNA: TGTGCCACCAGTGATGGGGGGACGTCGGGGCTTGAGCAGTTCTTC
D gene: .
clone size: many
J gene: TRBJ2-1
V gene: TRBV24-1

CDR3 protein: CASSSSTVGQYF
CDR3 DNA: TGTGCCAGCAGCTCTTCGACAGTCGGGCAGTACTTC
D gene: .
clone size: few
J gene: TRBJ2-7
V gene: TRBV7-9

CDR3 protein: CASSSLAGAGELFF
CDR3 DNA: TGTGCCAGCAGTTCTTTAGCGGGGGCCGGGGAGCTGTTTTTT
D gene: TRBD2
clone size: few
J gene: TRBJ2-2
V gene: TRBV6-6

CDR3 protein: CASSEKTNTQYF
CDR3 DNA: TGTGCCAGCAGCGAGAAGACCAATACGCAGTATTTT
D gene: .
clone size: many
J gene: TRBJ2-3
V gene: TRBV11-3

CDR3 protein: CASSQTGLARQQFF
CDR3 DNA: TGTGCCAGCAGCCAAACGGGACTAGCGAGGCAGCAGTTCTTC
D gene: TRBD2
clone size: .
J gene: TRBJ2-1
V gene: TRBV3-1

CDR3 protein: CASSQDPFEVRQNTEAFF
CDR3 DNA: TGCGCCAGCAGCCAAGATCCATTCGAGGTCAGGCAGAACACTGAAGCTTTCTTT
D gene: .
clone size: .
J gene: TRBJ1-1
V gene: TRBV4-1

CDR3 protein: CSVPSTDTQYF
CDR3 DNA: TGCAGCGTTCCAAGCACAGATACGCAGTATTTT
D gene: .
clone size: .
J gene: TRBJ2-3
V gene: TRBV29-1

CDR3 protein: CASSYSKGDGQPQHF
CDR3 DNA: TGTGCCAGCAGTTACTCGAAGGGAGACGGTCAGCCCCAGCATTTT
D gene: .
clone size: many
J gene: TRBJ1-5
V gene: TRBV6-5

CDR3 protein: CASSEGQGVWEQYF
CDR3 DNA: TGTGCCAGCAGCGAGGGACAGGGAGTCTGGGAGCAGTACTTC
D gene: TRBD1
clone size: many
J gene: TRBJ2-7
V gene: TRBV12-3/TRBV12-4

CDR3 protein: CASRLGQITYEQYF
CDR3 DNA: TGTGCCAGCAGATTAGGACAGATCACCTACGAGCAGTACTTC
D gene: .
clone size: many
J gene: TRBJ2-7
V gene: TRBV28

CDR3 protein: CASSLKQEGYSHYTF
CDR3 DNA: TGTGCCAGCAGTTTAAAACAAGAAGGTTACAGTCATTACACCTTC
D gene: .
clone size: .
J gene: TRBJ1-2
V gene: TRBV27

CDR3 protein: CASSWRTRNEQYF
CDR3 DNA: TGTGCCAGCAGCTGGAGGACTAGAAACGAGCAGTACTTC
D gene: TRBD2
clone size: .
J gene: TRBJ2-7
V gene: TRBV5-6

CDR3 protein: CASSFRQGGYEQYF
CDR3 DNA: TGTGCCAGCAGCTTCCGACAGGGAGGCTACGAGCAGTACTTC
D gene: .
clone size: .
J gene: TRBJ2-7
V gene: TRBV14

CDR3 protein: CAILGLAGADTQYF
CDR3 DNA: TGTGCCATCCTGGGACTAGCGGGTGCAGATACGCAGTATTTT
D gene: TRBD2
clone size: many
J gene: TRBJ2-3
V gene: TRBV7-9

CDR3 protein: CASSLKPGQVYSPLHF
CDR3 DNA: TGTGCCAGCAGTTTAAAACCGGGACAGGTTTATTCACCCCTCCACTTT
D gene: TRBD1
clone size: few
J gene: TRBJ1-6
V gene: TRBV6-5

CDR3 protein: CASSFPPSSYNEQFF
CDR3 DNA: TGTGCCAGCAGTTTCCCGCCAAGCTCCTACAATGAGCAGTTCTTC
D gene: .
clone size: many
J gene: TRBJ2-1
V gene: TRBV12-3/TRBV12-4

CDR3 protein: CATSARDRGPGEQYF
CDR3 DNA: TGTGCCACCAGCGCCCGGGACAGGGGGCCGGGGGAGCAGTACTTC
D gene: TRBD1
clone size: .
J gene: TRBJ2-7
V gene: TRBV15

CDR3 protein: CASSPAGLADYEQYF
CDR3 DNA: TGTGCCAGCAGCCCTGCGGGACTAGCGGACTACGAGCAGTACTTC
D gene: TRBD2
clone size: once
J gene: TRBJ2-7
V gene: TRBV7-9

CDR3 protein: CASSLRGHGNNEQFF
CDR3 DNA: TGTGCCAGCAGCCTCAGGGGTCACGGGAACAATGAGCAGTTCTTC
D gene: .
clone size: many
J gene: TRBJ2-1
V gene: TRBV7-6

CDR3 protein: CAISESTEGGEQFF
CDR3 DNA: TGTGCCATCAGTGAGTCGACTGAAGGGGGTGAGCAGTTCTTC
D gene: .
clone size: few
J gene: TRBJ2-1
V gene: TRBV10-3

CDR3 protein: CASSLGGGSGTHNEQFF
CDR3 DNA: TGTGCCAGCAGCTTGGGTGGAGGTAGCGGGACCCACAATGAGCAGTTCTTC
D gene: TRBD2
clone size: few
J gene: TRBJ2-1
V gene: TRBV3-1

CDR3 protein: CASRTRRGTGDSDEQFF
CDR3 DNA: TGTGCCAGCAGGACCCGGAGGGGGACAGGGGATTCCGATGAGCAGTTCTTC
D gene: TRBD1
clone size: .
J gene: TRBJ2-1
V gene: TRBV28

CDR3 protein: CASSFSMRGTDTQYF
CDR3 DNA: TGTGCCAGCAGCTTTTCGATGCGGGGCACAGATACGCAGTATTTT
D gene: .
clone size: many
J gene: TRBJ2-3
V gene: TRBV11-2

CDR3 protein: CASSLRGREYEQYF
CDR3 DNA: TGTGCCAGCAGTTTACGGGGGAGGGAGTACGAGCAGTACTTC
D gene: TRBD2
clone size: few
J gene: TRBJ2-7
V gene: TRBV27

CDR3 protein: CASSPGGAGNTIYF
CDR3 DNA: TGTGCCAGCAGCCCAGGGGGAGCTGGAAACACCATATATTTT
D gene: TRBD1
clone size: many
J gene: TRBJ1-3
V gene: TRBV7-3

CDR3 protein: CASSLERGGLSTDTQYF
CDR3 DNA: TGTGCCAGCAGCTTAGAAAGGGGGGGGCTGAGCACAGATACGCAGTATTTT
D gene: .
clone size: few
J gene: TRBJ2-3
V gene: TRBV11-1

CDR3 protein: CASSPPIKNTGELFF
CDR3 DNA: TGTGCCAGCTCACCACCGATCAAAAACACCGGGGAGCTGTTTTTT
D gene: .
clone size: once
J gene: TRBJ2-2
V gene: TRBV18

CDR3 protein: CASSLSPGTSNYEQYF
CDR3 DNA: TGTGCCAGCAGTTTATCCCCGGGGACTAGCAACTACGAGCAGTACTTC
D gene: TRBD2
clone size: few
J gene: TRBJ2-7
V gene: TRBV27

CDR3 protein: CASSYGGLTEAFF
CDR3 DNA: TGTGCCAGCAGTTACGGAGGGCTCACTGAAGCTTTCTTT
D gene: .
clone size: .
J gene: TRBJ1-1
V gene: TRBV6-5

CDR3 protein: CASSPGGAFTDTQYF
CDR3 DNA: TGTGCCAGCAGCCCCGGGGGGGCGTTCACAGATACGCAGTATTTT
D gene: TRBD2
clone size: many
J gene: TRBJ2-3
V gene: TRBV7-2